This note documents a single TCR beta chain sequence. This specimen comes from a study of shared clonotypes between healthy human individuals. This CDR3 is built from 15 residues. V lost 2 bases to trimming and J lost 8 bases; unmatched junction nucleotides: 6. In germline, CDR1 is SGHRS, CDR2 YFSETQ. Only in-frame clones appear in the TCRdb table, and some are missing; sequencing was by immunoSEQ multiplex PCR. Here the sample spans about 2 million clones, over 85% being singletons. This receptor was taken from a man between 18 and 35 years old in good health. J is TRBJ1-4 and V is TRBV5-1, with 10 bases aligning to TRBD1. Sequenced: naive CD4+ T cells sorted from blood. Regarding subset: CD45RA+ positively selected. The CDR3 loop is CASSFSGTGEEKLFF. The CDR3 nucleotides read TGCGCCAGCAGCTTTTCCGGGACAGGGGAAGAAAAACTGTTTTTT.